Listed below are T cell receptor beta chains from one sample, sequenced in a study of T cell responses to AZD1222 COVID-19 vaccine. Method: immunoSEQ multiplex PCR; TCRdb's copy keeps in-frame clones and lacks some. The table records approximately 110,000 clones, about 94% of them present only once. The sample was peripheral blood, taken on day 0 of AZD1222 vaccination. All receptors come from an adult in good health. Each CDR3 is given with its conserved first and last residue. A D gene is named only where the DNA matches it firmly. Size is stated for part of the rows, as once, few or many counts, or as a class when the clone is expanded.

J | V | size | D | DNA | CDR3
TRBJ1-4 | TRBV5-1 | once | . | TGCGCCAGCAGCTTGGCCTTTTTCCTTCCTAATGAAAAACTGTTTTTT | CASSLAFFLPNEKLFF
TRBJ1-1 | TRBV19 | . | . | TGTGCCAGTAGTATTCAACAGGGCACTGAAGCTTTCTTT | CASSIQQGTEAFF
TRBJ1-5 | TRBV6-6 | . | . | TGTGCCAGCAGTTACTCGAGACCAGGGAGCAATCAGCCCCAGCATTTT | CASSYSRPGSNQPQHF
TRBJ1-1 | TRBV7-2 | . | . | TGTGCCAGCAGCTTAGCGGCGACAGGCGAAGCTTTCTTT | CASSLAATGEAFF
TRBJ1-2 | TRBV7-2 | . | . | TGTGCCAGCAGCTACGGACAGCCGAACTATGGCTACACCTTC | CASSYGQPNYGYTF
TRBJ1-1 | TRBV7-2 | . | TRBD1 | TGTGCCAGCAGCCCCGGGACAGTGAACACTGAAGCTTTCTTT | CASSPGTVNTEAFF
TRBJ2-1 | TRBV19 | . | TRBD2 | TGTGCCAGCCGGACTAGCGGGTCCTACAATGAGCAGTTCTTC | CASRTSGSYNEQFF
TRBJ2-7 | TRBV10-3 | . | . | TGTGCCATCAGTGAGAGCAGACAGGAACCCTACGAGCAGTACTTC | CAISESRQEPYEQYF
TRBJ1-1 | TRBV19 | . | TRBD1 | TGTGCCAGTAGAAAGTACCCTAACAGGGGGGAGAACACTGAAGCTTTCTTT | CASRKYPNRGENTEAFF
TRBJ1-1 | TRBV6-4 | . | TRBD1 | TGTGCCAGCAGTGCCGGACAGGGGAACACTGAAGCTTTCTTT | CASSAGQGNTEAFF
TRBJ1-2 | TRBV5-6 | . | . | TGTGCCAGCAGCTTGGACGCAGGAAACTATGGCTACACCTTC | CASSLDAGNYGYTF